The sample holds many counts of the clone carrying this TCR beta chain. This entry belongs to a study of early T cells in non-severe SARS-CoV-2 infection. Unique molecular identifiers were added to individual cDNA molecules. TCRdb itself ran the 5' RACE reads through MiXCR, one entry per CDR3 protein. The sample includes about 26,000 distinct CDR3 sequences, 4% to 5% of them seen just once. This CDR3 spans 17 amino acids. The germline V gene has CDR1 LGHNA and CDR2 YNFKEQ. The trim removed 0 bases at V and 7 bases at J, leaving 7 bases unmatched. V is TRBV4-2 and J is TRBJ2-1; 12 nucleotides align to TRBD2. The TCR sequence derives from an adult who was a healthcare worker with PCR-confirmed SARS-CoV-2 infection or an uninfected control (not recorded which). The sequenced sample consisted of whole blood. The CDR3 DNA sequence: TGTGCCAGCAGCCAAGATAAGGGCACTAGCGGGGGGAATGAGCAGTTCTTC. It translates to CASSQDKGTSGGNEQFF.